Listed below are T cell receptor beta chains from one sample, sequenced in a study of somatic mutations in cytotoxic T cells in rheumatoid arthritis. TCRdb's copy holds only in-frame clones and misses some; the assay was immunoSEQ multiplex PCR. Of 17,000 or so clones in the sample, 70% to 80% are singletons; the top ten hold about 5.1%. Input material: CD8+ T cells sorted from blood. These TCRs come from an adult with rheumatoid arthritis. Each CDR3 is given with its conserved first and last residue. Each record gives: D gene, V gene, J gene, clone size, CDR3 protein, CDR3 DNA. D genes are given only for firm matches. Clone size is not always given. Where it is, it says once, few, many or a class for expanded clones.

d_call: NA; v_call: TRBV27; j_call: TRBJ2-5; clone_size: NA; cdr3_aa: CASSLSGANRGKTQYF; cdr3_nt: TGTGCCAGCAGTTTGTCGGGGGCGAACAGGGGAAAGACCCAGTACTTC
d_call: TRBD2; v_call: TRBV10-2; j_call: TRBJ2-7; clone_size: NA; cdr3_aa: CASSEDLAGPQRQYF; cdr3_nt: TGCGCCAGCAGTGAGGACTTAGCGGGGCCCCAGAGGCAGTACTTC
d_call: TRBD1; v_call: TRBV5-1; j_call: TRBJ1-5; clone_size: NA; cdr3_aa: CASSISTGANQPQHF; cdr3_nt: TGCGCCAGCAGCATCTCTACAGGGGCCAATCAGCCCCAGCATTTT
d_call: NA; v_call: TRBV5-1; j_call: TRBJ2-5; clone_size: NA; cdr3_aa: CASSKGIVQETQYF; cdr3_nt: TGCGCCAGCAGCAAGGGAATCGTCCAAGAGACCCAGTACTTC
d_call: TRBD1; v_call: TRBV11-2; j_call: TRBJ2-2; clone_size: NA; cdr3_aa: CASSLETGGRAGELFF; cdr3_nt: TGTGCCAGCAGCTTAGAGACAGGGGGTAGGGCCGGGGAGCTGTTTTTT
d_call: NA; v_call: TRBV6-1; j_call: TRBJ2-5; clone_size: once; cdr3_aa: CASSATASPPEETQYF; cdr3_nt: TGTGCCAGCAGTGCGACGGCCAGCCCTCCCGAGGAGACCCAGTACTTC
d_call: TRBD1; v_call: TRBV5-4; j_call: TRBJ2-7; clone_size: NA; cdr3_aa: CASSTDRGSYEQYF; cdr3_nt: TGTGCCAGCAGCACCGACAGGGGTTCGTACGAGCAGTACTTC
d_call: NA; v_call: TRBV7-7; j_call: TRBJ1-1; clone_size: NA; cdr3_aa: CASSHRPQYNTEAFF; cdr3_nt: TGTGCCAGCAGCCACAGGCCCCAATATAACACTGAAGCTTTCTTT
d_call: NA; v_call: TRBV10-3; j_call: TRBJ2-7; clone_size: few; cdr3_aa: CAISDRMVHYEQYF; cdr3_nt: TGTGCCATCAGTGACAGGATGGTACACTACGAGCAGTACTTC
d_call: TRBD1; v_call: TRBV11-2; j_call: TRBJ1-4; clone_size: NA; cdr3_aa: CASSLVLQGRRNEKLFF; cdr3_nt: TGTGCCAGCAGCTTAGTCTTACAGGGGAGGAGGAATGAAAAACTGTTTTTT
d_call: TRBD2; v_call: TRBV13; j_call: TRBJ2-5; clone_size: once; cdr3_aa: CASRRTSGGGETQYF; cdr3_nt: TGTGCCAGCAGACGGACTAGCGGGGGAGGGGAGACCCAGTACTTC
d_call: NA; v_call: TRBV7-9; j_call: TRBJ1-6; clone_size: NA; cdr3_aa: CASRGGDNSPLHF; cdr3_nt: TGTGCCAGCAGGGGGGGGGACAATTCACCCCTCCACTTT
d_call: TRBD2; v_call: TRBV6-5; j_call: TRBJ2-1; clone_size: NA; cdr3_aa: CASSSSGGADEQFF; cdr3_nt: TGTGCCAGCAGTTCTAGCGGGGGGGCCGATGAGCAGTTCTTC
d_call: NA; v_call: TRBV5-1; j_call: TRBJ2-2; clone_size: NA; cdr3_aa: CASSLGGTGELFF; cdr3_nt: TGCGCCAGCAGCTTGGGTGGGACCGGGGAGCTGTTTTTT
d_call: NA; v_call: TRBV6-5; j_call: TRBJ2-7; clone_size: NA; cdr3_aa: CASSPGVYEQYF; cdr3_nt: TGTGCCAGCAGTCCCGGGGTCTACGAGCAGTACTTC
d_call: TRBD1; v_call: TRBV11-2; j_call: TRBJ2-1; clone_size: once; cdr3_aa: CASSLKGQGNEQFF; cdr3_nt: TGTGCCAGCAGCTTAAAGGGACAGGGCAATGAGCAGTTCTTC
d_call: NA; v_call: TRBV4-1; j_call: TRBJ1-2; clone_size: few; cdr3_aa: CASSQDTGNFGYTF; cdr3_nt: TGCGCCAGCAGCCAAGATACAGGGAATTTCGGCTACACCTTC